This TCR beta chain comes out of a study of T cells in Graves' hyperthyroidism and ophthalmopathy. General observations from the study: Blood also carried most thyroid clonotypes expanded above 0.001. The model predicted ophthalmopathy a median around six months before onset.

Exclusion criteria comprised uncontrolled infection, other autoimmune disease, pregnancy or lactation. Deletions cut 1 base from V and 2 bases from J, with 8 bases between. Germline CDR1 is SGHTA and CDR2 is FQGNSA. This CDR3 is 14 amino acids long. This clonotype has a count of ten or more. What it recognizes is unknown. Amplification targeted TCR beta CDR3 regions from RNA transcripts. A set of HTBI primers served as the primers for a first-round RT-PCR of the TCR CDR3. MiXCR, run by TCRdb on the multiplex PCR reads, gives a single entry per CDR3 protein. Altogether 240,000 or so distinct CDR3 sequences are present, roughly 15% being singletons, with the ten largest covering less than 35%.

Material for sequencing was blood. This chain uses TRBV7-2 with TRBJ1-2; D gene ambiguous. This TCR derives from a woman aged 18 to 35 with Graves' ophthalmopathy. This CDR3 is CASSLGAANYGYTF. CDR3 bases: TGTGCCAGCAGCTTAGGGGCAGCAAACTATGGCTACACCTTC.